The clone carrying this T cell receptor beta chain has a count of ten or more. Antigen specificity is unknown. Trimming took 7 bases from V and 5 from J; bases not matched to a gene: 13. Germline assignment: CDR1 LNHDA and CDR2 SQIVND (reference sequence). This CDR3 contains 15 residues. The data belong to a study of breast tumors, draining lymph nodes, adjacent tissues. Study-level findings and limits: Tumor TCR diversity was below lymph nodes but above nontumor tissue. That most tumor T cells come from lymph nodes remained unproven. Most tumor T cells seemingly derive from lymph node, then expand in tumor.

Via MiXCR, TCRdb re-called the multiplex PCR reads, giving one row per CDR3 protein. The sample carries around 17,000 distinct CDR3 sequences, about 45% recorded once. The TCR sequence derives from a female donor with breast cancer. Some clones in this sample may be carry-over from other donors' samples. The sample comprised tumor-adjacent breast tissue. The J gene is TRBJ1-2, the V gene TRBV19; 7 bases are shared with TRBD1. The CDR3: CASIAQGTEGYGYTF. DNA of the CDR3: TGTGCCAGTATCGCCCAAGGGACAGAGGGATATGGCTACACCTTC.